Each of the 19 T cell receptor beta chains below was sequenced from the same sample in a study of glioma-infiltrating T cells after dendritic cell vaccination. Data came from immunoSEQ multiplex PCR; TCRdb stores just in-frame clones and leaves some out. The table records roughly 100,000 clones, about four fifths of them present only once. The sequenced sample was blood, obtained before dendritic cell vaccination. These receptors all stem from a human donor with glioblastoma.

The V call is TRBV25-1, the J call TRBJ1-1; 7 bases fit TRBD1. Looked up from germline, CDR1 is MGHDK and CDR2 is SYGVNS. This CDR3 comprises 15 residues. With 7 bases clipped from V and 1 base from J, the junction kept 9 bases outside the gene matches. The CDR3 sequence: CASISRTGQNTEAFF. CDR3 bases: TGTGCCAGCATCTCACGGACAGGACAGAACACTGAAGCTTTCTTT.

The chain joins TRBV15 to TRBJ2-7; the D gene is possibly TRBD1 (6 bases). There are 16 residues in the CDR3. V dropped 0 bases and J dropped 0 bases, with 12 bases sitting between them. In germline, CDR1 is LNHNV, CDR2 YYDKDF (reference sequence). As DNA, the CDR3 is TGTGCCACCAGCAGAGATCGGACAGAGGGCTCCTACGAGCAGTACTTC. It translates to CATSRDRTEGSYEQYF.

This chain's CDR3 is CASSQDYLAANTGELFF. CDR3 in DNA: TGCGCCAGCAGCCAAGACTACCTAGCGGCGAACACCGGGGAGCTGTTTTTT. The rearrangement links TRBV4-1 to TRBJ2-2; the match to TRBD2 covers 7 bases. There are 17 residues in the CDR3. V shed 0 bases and J 0 bases; nucleotides not matched to a gene: 4. The germline CDR1 and CDR2 sequences are MGHRA and YSYEKL.

This chain uses TRBV11-3 with TRBJ2-1, with TRBD1 as a possible D gene (6 bases). Germline CDR1 and CDR2: SGHNT and YENEEA. CDR3 length: 19 amino acids. Trimming pared 7 bases from V and 0 bases from J, leaving 25 bases between. The CDR3 here is CASTLTWDTKFSSYNEQFF. The DNA of the CDR3 is TGTGCCAGCACCCTGACCTGGGACACCAAATTTAGCTCCTACAATGAGCAGTTCTTC.

The chain uses TRBV6-6 and TRBJ1-5; no reliable D call. Germline CDR1 and CDR2: MNHNY and SVGAGI (reference sequence). The CDR3 totals 14 residues. V was trimmed by 6 bases and J by 7 bases, leaving 16 bases between them. CDR3 protein: CASSLQRVNQPQHF. CDR3 coding DNA: TGTGCCAGCAGCTTACAGAGGGTCAACCAGCCCCAGCATTTT.

The chain carries TRBV5-1 and TRBJ2-1; perhaps TRBD1 as D (6 bases). The germline V and J ends were trimmed by 3 bases and 10 bases, with 17 bases remaining between them. Per germline, CDR1 SGHRS and CDR2 YFSETQ. The CDR3 spans 14 residues. The CDR3 DNA sequence: TGCGCCAGCAGCTCCGGGACATGGACGGGGGAGCAGTTCTTC. Its translation: CASSSGTWTGEQFF.

A single count supports this clone. The rearrangement joins TRBV7-9 to TRBJ2-4; 12 bases match TRBD1. Germline CDR1 reads SEHNR; CDR2 reads FQNEAQ (reference sequence). The V and J ends lost 4 bases and 4 bases, in that order; junction bases with no gene match: 5. This CDR3 has 16 residues. For the CDR3, the DNA is TGTGCCAGCAGCTCCCGGGACAGGGGGCCAAAAAACATTCAGTACTTC. It encodes CASSSRDRGPKNIQYF.

The chain carries TRBV30 and TRBJ1-6; TRBD1 aligns across 10 bases. The V and J ends lost 4 bases and 7 bases, in that order; junction bases with no gene match: 13. The germline gives CDR1 GTSNPN, CDR2 SVGIG (reference sequence). The CDR3 has 17 residues. The CDR3 sequence is CAWTGTGAVGLNSPLHF. The CDR3 DNA reads TGTGCCTGGACCGGGACAGGGGCAGTGGGGCTCAATTCACCCCTCCACTTT.

This clone was counted a few times. The rearrangement links TRBV10-3 to TRBJ2-5; 11 bases agree with TRBD1. The J call may be incorrect, as the DNA end agrees better with TRBJ2-7. Germline CDR1 reads ENHRY; CDR2 reads SYGVKD. The CDR3 loop spans 15 amino acids. CDR3 loop: CAIRNSGTGGYEQYF. Written as DNA, the CDR3 is TGTGCCATCAGAAATTCCGGGACAGGGGGCTACGAGCAGTACTTC.

The CDR3 loop is CASSIDRGHTEAFF. For the CDR3, the DNA is TGTGCCAGTAGTATAGACAGGGGCCACACTGAAGCTTTCTTT. The chain carries TRBV19 and TRBJ1-1, with a tentative D call TRBD1 (6 bases). Trimming stripped 0 bases from V and 3 bases from J, with 8 bases between. Germline CDR1 reads LNHDA; CDR2 reads SQIVND (reference sequence). The CDR3 has 14 residues.

This clone appeared once. This CDR3 reads CASSQEQGFGETQYF. In DNA form, the CDR3 reads TGCGCCAGCAGCCAAGAACAGGGGTTCGGAGAGACCCAGTACTTC. The chain is built from TRBV4-1 and TRBJ2-5; 7 nucleotides align to TRBD1. Germline CDR1 and CDR2: MGHRA and YSYEKL. J was trimmed by 4 bases and V by 0 bases; bases with no gene match: 5. The CDR3 covers 15 residues.

This clone was counted once. CDR3 nucleotide sequence: TGTGCCAGCAGCCGGGACGGGAGGTACGAGCAGTACTTC. Protein sequence: CASSRDGRYEQYF. This sequence joins TRBV5-6 and TRBJ2-7, with TRBD2 matching over 7 bases. Germline V gives CDR1 SGHDT, CDR2 YYEEEE. The CDR3 spans 13 residues. J lost 4 bases, V lost 4 bases, and 5 bases had no gene match.

The chain couples TRBV11-2 to TRBJ2-1, with a tentative D call TRBD1 (7 bases). The CDR3 spans 15 residues. V shed 6 bases and J shed 3 bases, with 15 bases lying between them. CDR1 is SGHAT and CDR2 is FQNNGV in the germline V gene. For the CDR3, the DNA is TGTGCCAGCAGGCAGCTCAGGGGGGTCTACAATGAGCAGTTCTTC. It translates to CASRQLRGVYNEQFF.

J is TRBJ2-7 and V is TRBV30; maybe TRBD2 (6 bases). The CDR3 extends over 13 amino acids. CDR1 is GTSNPN, CDR2 SVGIG, per germline (reference sequence). Between the trimmed V and J ends, which lost 7 bases and 9 bases, there was a span of 22 bases. The CDR3 here is CASGRGLRGGQYF. The CDR3 region has the DNA TGTGCCTCCGGGCGGGGTCTACGGGGTGGGCAGTACTTC. The full variable domain, its missing parts supplied by reference TRBV30 and TRBJ2-7, is SQTIHQWPATLVQPVGSPLSLECTVEGTSNPNLYWYRQAAGRGLQLLFYSVGIGQISSEVPQNLSASRPQDRQFILSSKKLLLSDSGFYLCASGRGLRGGQYFGPGTRLTVT.

This chain joins TRBV27 and TRBJ1-2; TRBD1 matches at 9 bases. CDR1 and CDR2 (germline): MNHEY, SMNVEV (reference sequence). J was trimmed by 5 bases and V by 0 bases; bases with no gene match: 1. This CDR3 region has 14 residues. The CDR3 coding sequence is TGTGCCAGCAGTTTATCGGGACAGGGATATGGCTACACCTTC. This codes for CASSLSGQGYGYTF.

The chain joins TRBV19 to TRBJ2-7; 9 nucleotides agree with TRBD1. V gave up 4 bases and J gave up 7 bases; unmatched junction bases: 5. The CDR3 contains 13 residues. Germline V gives CDR1 LNHDA, CDR2 SQIVND (reference sequence). The CDR3 sequence: CASSTGQGREQYF. CDR3 nucleotide sequence: TGTGCCAGTAGTACCGGACAGGGGAGGGAGCAGTACTTC.

This clone was counted ten times or more. The chain uses TRBV10-2 and TRBJ1-5, with D perhaps matching TRBD1 (6 bases). The CDR3 is 13 amino acids. Deletions cut 10 bases from V and 6 bases from J, with 16 bases between. The germline V gene has CDR1 WSHSY and CDR2 SAAADI. CDR3 nucleotides: TGCGCCACAACAACAGGGTCGGGTCAGCCCCAGCATTTT. It codes for CATTTGSGQPQHF.

This chain uses TRBV7-9 with TRBJ1-5; unclear D gene. Between the trimmed V and J ends, which lost 4 bases and 2 bases, there was a span of 9 bases. Germline V gene sequence: CDR1 SEHNR, CDR2 FQNEAQ (reference sequence). This CDR3 spans 14 amino acids. The chain's CDR3 is CASSSIGGNQPQHF. DNA for the CDR3: TGTGCCAGCAGCTCAATAGGAGGCAATCAGCCCCAGCATTTT.

V and J are TRBV29-1 and TRBJ1-2; no firm D call. The CDR3 totals 13 residues. The germline CDR1 and CDR2 sequences are SQVTM and ANQGSEA. Trimming pared 4 bases from V and 2 bases from J, leaving 11 bases between. CDR3 nucleotides: TGCAGCGTTGTAACTGCGGCAAACTATGGCTACACCTTC. Protein product: CSVVTAANYGYTF.